This TCR beta chain was observed in a study of shared clonotypes between healthy human individuals (TCRdb year 2020). With respect to the entire study: The cohort comprised a couple of women and three men aged 18 to 49 years. To increase sequencing depth and limit assay-specific biases, TCR repertoire library preparation and sequencing were carried out by different laboratories using diverse techniques. Per donor, leukapheresis produced somewhere between about 0.9 and 9 billion PBMCs. To estimate repertoire size and how much clonotypes are shared between individuals, the study performed deep sequencing of blood TCR repertoires from a few healthy adults. For each donor, CD4 naive and CD4 memory were each run on three plates, CD8 naive on two plates, and CD8 memory on one plate.

Donors were healthy HIV-negative adults with no recently reported acute infections or vaccinations. Every donor was a Caucasian adult residing in Nashville, Tennessee, USA. Magnetic negative selection was used to enrich CD4+ T cells, after which naive cells were positively selected on CD45RA and the negative fraction became the memory subset. Blood was obtained by leukapheresis, after which PBMCs were separated by Ficoll-Histopaque density gradient centrifugation and cryopreserved in liquid nitrogen vapor phase. Analytical flow cytometry was used to check the purity and quantity of each magnetically sorted T cell population. From each sorted fraction, genomic DNA was isolated and quantified by UV absorbance on a Nanodrop 2000c. Comment on this clone: Its antigen remains undetermined. Qualities for individual bases were not recorded, and no much larger clone is one base off.

Using the deep immunoSEQ assay, TCR CDR3 regions were amplified from genomic DNA by multiplex PCR. For each cell subset, the extracted genomic DNA was distributed evenly across all wells of several immunoSEQ 96-well plates, and each plate served as one replicate. For sorted subsets, each replicate PCR was loaded with 200 ng genomic DNA, equivalent to some 31,000 T cell genomes. Purified libraries were measured with a Qubit 3.0 fluorometer, size-checked on a Bioanalyzer 2100, and measured again with the KAPA Library Quantification kit. Every immunoSEQ 96-well plate was sequenced on a dedicated single-read 150-cycle Illumina NextSeq 550 flow cell. The paper's processing steps were these. Because only junctional sequences without quality scores were contained in the immunoSEQ output, filtering matching that applied to full-length reads could not be performed. Sequences were annotated with PyIR, a Python wrapper for IgBLAST v1.9, and V/J genes and CDR3 were assigned using IMGT germline references. Any read was removed if the V/J assignment was weak (E-value above 1e-6), the CDR3 was missing, or the read contained stop codons, out-of-frame junctions, or ambiguous translated residues. V3J clonotypes were defined as sequences sharing an identical inferred V gene, J gene, and CDR3 amino acid sequence. Percentage overlap between repertoires was computed as shared unique clonotypes divided by the size of the smaller repertoire. Repertoire richness was assessed with RTK rarefaction, the Chao1 estimator, and Recon v2.1 estimates of unobserved clonotypes. For all TCRbeta clonotypes obtained by the gDNA method from four donors, generation probabilities were computed with OLGA. TCRdb mirrors the immuneACCESS table, restricted to in-frame sequences. Some clones are absent from its copies; in checked studies, under half trace to an unresolved V gene, and the reason for the others is unknown. For V, J and clone size, that table is used; D and trimming come from the DNA. This sample gives about 1 million clones in total; more than 65% of them show up just once. Approximately 1.5% of the sample rests with the top ten.

The germline V and J ends show losses of 1 base and 5 bases respectively, and no gene match explains 7 bases of the junction. There are 17 amino acids in the CDR3, from cysteine to phenylalanine inclusive. Only the CDR3 DNA is retained, 51 bases long and in frame from the first base. Taken from the germline V gene, the CDR1 and CDR2 loops are SGHDN and FVKESK. Study-level results and caveats: Compared with non-shared clonotypes, clonotypes shared by all four sorted-subset donors had higher generation probabilities. Even with the large sequencing depth, rarefaction of the sorted-subset datasets indicated that sequencing was incomplete. Because the study included a small number of donors, the genetic and exposure-history diversity represented was limited. Only blood was sampled, and tissue TCR repertoires likely differ from those in blood. Pairwise subsampling indicated that sequencing depth was expected to affect the degree of clonotype sharing among donors. Across four donors, approximately 5% of naive CD4, approximately 3.6% of naive CD8, roughly 2.2% of memory CD4, and under 0.45% of memory CD8 clonotypes were shared. Estimated clonotype richness was generally larger for naive than for memory subsets.

Sample: memory CD4+ T cells sorted from blood. In the paper's terms, the cell subset or site label means: CD45RA-negative fraction. The V gene is TRBV14 and the J gene is TRBJ1-6; 8 central bases correspond to TRBD1. The sequence derives from a man aged 18 to 30 in good health. CDR3 region: CASSQGARGRNNSPLHF. In nucleotides, the sequence is TGTGCCAGCAGCCAAGGAGCCAGGGGGCGAAATAATTCACCCCTCCACTTT.